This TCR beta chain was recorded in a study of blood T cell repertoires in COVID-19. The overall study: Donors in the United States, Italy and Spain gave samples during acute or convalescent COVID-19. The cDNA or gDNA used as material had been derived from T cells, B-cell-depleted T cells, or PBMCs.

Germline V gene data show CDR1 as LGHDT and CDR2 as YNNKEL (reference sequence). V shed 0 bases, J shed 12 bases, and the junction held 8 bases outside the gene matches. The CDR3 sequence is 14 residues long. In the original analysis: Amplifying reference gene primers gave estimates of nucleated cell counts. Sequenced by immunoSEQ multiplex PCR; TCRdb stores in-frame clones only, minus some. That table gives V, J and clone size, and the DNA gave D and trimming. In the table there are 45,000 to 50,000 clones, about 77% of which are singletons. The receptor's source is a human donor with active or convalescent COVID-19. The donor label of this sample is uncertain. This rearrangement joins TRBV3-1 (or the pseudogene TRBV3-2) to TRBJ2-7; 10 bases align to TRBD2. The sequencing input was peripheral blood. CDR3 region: CASSQDQSSGRSYF. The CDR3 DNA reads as TGTGCCAGCAGCCAAGATCAATCTAGCGGGAGATCGTACTTC.